The 32 T cell receptor beta chains below were found in one sample sequenced in a study of somatic mutations in cytotoxic T cells in rheumatoid arthritis. The method was immunoSEQ multiplex PCR; TCRdb's version includes in-frame clones alone and lacks a portion of them. The sample has about 36,000 clones; around 80% are singletons. Material for sequencing was CD8+ T cells sorted from blood. Source of these receptors: a man aged 40-50 years in good health.

The chain joins TRBV30 to TRBJ2-1; D not certain. V lost 0 bases and J 13 bases, leaving 10 bases between the germline ends. CDR1 and CDR2 (germline): GTSNPN, SVGIG (reference sequence). The CDR3 has 11 residues. DNA for the CDR3: TGTGCCTGGAGTGTACAACCGCTTCAGTTCTTC. This encodes CAWSVQPLQFF.

This chain joins TRBV15 and TRBJ2-5, with a tentative D call TRBD2 (7 bases). Germline assignment: CDR1 LNHNV and CDR2 YYDKDF (reference sequence). The CDR3 is 14 residues long. The V and J ends lost 6 bases and 5 bases respectively, with 16 bases between them. DNA for the CDR3: TGTGCCACCAGAGGGGGGGCGGGAGCGGAGACCCAGTACTTC. Its protein product is CATRGGAGAETQYF.

The gene calls are TRBV28 and TRBJ2-7; tentative D call: TRBD2 (5 bases). Germline V gene lookup returns CDR1 MDHEN and CDR2 SYDVKM. V was pared by 8 bases and J by 3 bases, with 14 bases between. This CDR3 is built from 13 residues. The CDR3 DNA reads TGTGCCAGCTATGGCCGCGGGCTCTACGAGCAGTACTTC. This codes for CASYGRGLYEQYF. Filled out from reference TRBV28 and TRBJ2-7, the complete variable domain reads DVKVTQSSRYLVKRTGEKVFLECVQDMDHENMFWYRQDPGLGLRLIYFSYDVKMKEKGDIPEGYSVSREKKERFSLILESASTNQTSMYLCASYGRGLYEQYFGPGTRLTVT.

This chain links TRBV5-4 with TRBJ2-5; D is possibly TRBD1 (5 bases). The CDR3 has 13 residues. V dropped 1 base and J dropped 1 base, with 5 bases sitting between them. The germline gives CDR1 SGHNT, CDR2 YYREEE (reference sequence). The CDR3 DNA reads as TGTGCCAGCAGCTTGCAGGGCCAAGAGACCCAGTACTTC. Translating it yields CASSLQGQETQYF.

CDR3: CASSVTGGPYNEQFF. CDR3 DNA sequence: TGTGCCAGCAGCGTGACGGGAGGGCCTTACAATGAGCAGTTCTTC. The chain has TRBV9 and TRBJ2-1; 8 nucleotides line up with TRBD2. Per germline, CDR1 SGDLS and CDR2 YYNGEE. Trimming took 2 bases from V and 4 from J; bases not matched to a gene: 5. This CDR3 is 15 amino acids long.

The V and J genes are TRBV28 and TRBJ2-2; 7 nucleotides align to TRBD1. The germline CDR1 and CDR2 sequences are MDHEN and SYDVKM. The V segment lost 6 bases and the J segment 3 bases; nucleotides outside the gene matches: 4. The CDR3 is made up of 14 amino acids. CDR3 residues: CASSGQVDTGELFF. The CDR3 coding sequence is TGTGCCAGCAGCGGACAGGTGGACACCGGGGAGCTGTTTTTT. Using reference TRBV28 and TRBJ2-2 for the parts outside the CDR3, the full variable domain is DVKVTQSSRYLVKRTGEKVFLECVQDMDHENMFWYRQDPGLGLRLIYFSYDVKMKEKGDIPEGYSVSREKKERFSLILESASTNQTSMYLCASSGQVDTGELFFGEGSRLTVL.

This sequence joins TRBV2 and TRBJ2-2; D may be TRBD1 or TRBD2 (5 bases each). The CDR3 runs 15 residues. V lost 7 bases and J 0 bases, leaving 12 bases between the germline ends. CDR1 and CDR2 (germline): SNHLY, FYNNEI. This CDR3 is CASMSGTANTGELFF. CDR3 in DNA: TGTGCCAGCATGTCCGGGACGGCGAACACCGGGGAGCTGTTTTTT. Full variable domain (missing parts from reference TRBV2 and TRBJ2-2): EPEVTQTPSHQVTQMGQEVILRCVPISNHLYFYWYRQILGQKVEFLVSFYNNEISEKSEIFDDQFSVERPDGSNFTLKIRSTKLEDSAMYFCASMSGTANTGELFFGEGSRLTVL.

DNA of the CDR3: TGTGCCAGCAGCTTAGGGCCAGGGGGGTACGAGCAGTACTTC. It is translated as CASSLGPGGYEQYF. This chain links TRBV7-9 with TRBJ2-7; TRBD1 is a possible D gene (7 bases). CDR1 and CDR2 (germline): SEHNR, FQNEAQ (reference sequence). The CDR3 extends over 14 amino acids. Trimming removed 1 base at V and 4 bases at J, with 11 bases between.

This clone appeared once. DNA for the CDR3: TGCGCCAGCAGCTTGGGCCAGGGGTCGAATGGCTACACCTTC. Protein sequence: CASSLGQGSNGYTF. The chain recombines TRBV5-1 with TRBJ1-2, with D possibly being TRBD1 (6 bases). This CDR3 has 14 residues. CDR1 is SGHRS, CDR2 YFSETQ, per germline. V lost 0 bases and J lost 6, with 12 bases in between.

The chain has TRBV27 and TRBJ2-2, with D hard to call. With 4 bases removed from V and 9 bases from J, the gap between germline ends came to 6 bases. The germline CDR1 and CDR2 sequences are MNHEY and SMNVEV (reference sequence). This CDR3 contains 11 residues. Here the CDR3 DNA reads TGTGCCAGCAGTTCACTCAGGGAGCTGTTTTTT. Protein sequence: CASSSLRELFF.

This chain uses TRBV27 with TRBJ2-1; 11 positions match TRBD2. The CDR3 consists of 13 residues. The V and J ends lost 10 bases and 4 bases, in that order; junction bases with no gene match: 3. CDR1 and CDR2 from the germline V gene are MNHEY and SMNVEV (reference sequence). The CDR3, as DNA: TGTGCCACCCGACTAGCGGGATACAATGAGCAGTTCTTC. Translating it yields CATRLAGYNEQFF.

In its sample, this clone was seen once. The chain has TRBV27 and TRBJ2-3, with 9 bases lining up with TRBD2. V gave up 7 bases and J gave up 3 bases; unmatched junction bases: 14. The length of the CDR3 is 17 residues. CDR1 and CDR2 (germline): MNHEY, SMNVEV (reference sequence). CDR3 bases: TGTGCCAGCATAGACAGCGGGAGGACCGGGGGTACAGATACGCAGTATTTT. Its protein product is CASIDSGRTGGTDTQYF.

This clone has more than one count but fewer than ten. The chain combines TRBV11-2 with TRBJ2-7; D is unresolved. CDR3 length equals 13 residues. Germline-derived CDR1 and CDR2 are SGHAT and FQNNGV. V lost 4 bases and J 5 bases, leaving 12 bases between the germline ends. DNA for the CDR3: TGTGCCAGCAGCTGGACCCCTGCGGACGAGCAGTACTTC. Translating it yields CASSWTPADEQYF.

Only a few counts were recorded for this clone. The chain is built from TRBV11-2 and TRBJ2-2; 10 bases line up with TRBD1. Germline-derived CDR1 and CDR2 are SGHAT and FQNNGV. The V gene end was trimmed by 7 bases and the J gene end by 6 bases; junction bases not matched to a gene: 5. This CDR3 is built from 14 residues. The CDR3 is CASTRQGAPGELFF. CDR3 coding DNA: TGTGCCAGCACCCGACAGGGGGCACCCGGGGAGCTGTTTTTT.

V gene TRBV9 combines with J gene TRBJ2-7; a possible D gene is TRBD1 (6 bases). With 4 bases removed from V and 6 bases from J, the gap between germline ends came to 17 bases. The CDR3 loop spans 14 amino acids. The germline gives CDR1 SGDLS, CDR2 YYNGEE. In nucleotides, the CDR3 is TGTGCCAGCAGCCCTACAGGGAGTCTAGGCGAGCAGTACTTC. Encoded protein: CASSPTGSLGEQYF.

This chain links TRBV4-1 with TRBJ2-5; 11 nucleotides agree with TRBD1. With 5 bases clipped from V and 4 bases from J, the junction kept 9 bases outside the gene matches. The CDR3 consists of 16 residues. Per germline, CDR1 MGHRA and CDR2 YSYEKL. The CDR3 DNA follows: TGCGCCAGCAGCAGGTTTACCGGGACAGGGGGAGAGACCCAGTACTTC. Its protein product is CASSRFTGTGGETQYF.

The chain carries TRBV29-1 and TRBJ1-2, with 11 positions matching TRBD1. V shed 5 bases and J 7 bases; nucleotides not matched to a gene: 6. This CDR3 region has 13 residues. Germline CDR1 and CDR2: SQVTM and ANQGSEA. CDR3 bases: TGCAGCGTTAACCCGGGACAGGGGGGTGGCTACACCTTC. It is translated as CSVNPGQGGGYTF. The full variable domain, with the rest looked up from reference TRBV29-1 and TRBJ1-2, is SAVISQKPSRDICQRGTSLTIQCQVDSQVTMMFWYRQQPGQSLTLIATANQGSEATYESGFVIDKFPISRPNLTFSTLTVSNMSPEDSSIYLCSVNPGQGGGYTFGSGTRLTVV.

This clone was counted once. The rearrangement links TRBV19 to TRBJ1-1; 8 bases map to TRBD1. This CDR3 is 17 amino acids long. Germline V gene lookup returns CDR1 LNHDA and CDR2 SQIVND (reference sequence). V was pared by 3 bases and J by 0 bases, with 9 bases of the junction left unmatched. This chain's CDR3 is CASSISAQGALNTEAFF. CDR3 coding DNA: TGTGCCAGTAGTATTAGCGCCCAGGGGGCCTTGAACACTGAAGCTTTCTTT.

V is TRBV13 and J is TRBJ2-7, with D possibly matching TRBD1 (6 bases). Germline lookup yields CDR1 PRHDT and CDR2 FYEKMQ (reference sequence). V shed 4 bases and J shed 7 bases, with 14 bases lying between them. This CDR3 is 13 amino acids long. In DNA form, the CDR3 reads TGTGCCAGCAGCTCCCGGGACACGGGGGAGCAGTACTTC. This sequence encodes CASSSRDTGEQYF.

J is TRBJ1-1 and V is TRBV29-1; TRBD1 matches at 7 bases. Unmatched junction bases numbered 2, after V lost 6 bases and J lost 1 base. CDR1 and CDR2 from the germline V gene are SQVTM and ANQGSEA. This CDR3 is built from 12 residues. The DNA for the CDR3 is TGCAGCGTCACAGGGGCGAACACTGAAGCTTTCTTT. Residues: CSVTGANTEAFF.

The chain carries TRBV9 and TRBJ2-2, with a tentative D call TRBD2 (5 bases). The CDR3 loop spans 12 amino acids. With 0 bases removed from V and 8 bases from J, the gap between germline ends came to 5 bases. CDR1 is SGDLS, CDR2 YYNGEE, per germline. CDR3 DNA: TGTGCCAGCAGCGTAGGACTAGGGGAGCTGTTTTTT. Protein product: CASSVGLGELFF.

CDR3 DNA sequence: TGTGCCAGCAGCTTAAGACTAGCGGGAGGCCAAGCCAGTCTGGAGACCCAGTACTTC. Translated, it gives CASSLRLAGGQASLETQYF. V gene TRBV7-9 combines with J gene TRBJ2-5; 13 bases fit TRBD2. The germline V gene has CDR1 SEHNR and CDR2 FQNEAQ (reference sequence). CDR3 length: 19 residues. V shed 2 bases and J 5 bases; nucleotides not matched to a gene: 14.

This chain connects TRBV30 to TRBJ1-6, with D uncertain. Trimming stripped 5 bases from V and 11 bases from J, with 7 bases between. From germline, CDR1 is GTSNPN and CDR2 SVGIG (reference sequence). There are 10 residues in the CDR3. The CDR3 spells CAWSEPPLHF. The CDR3 DNA sequence: TGTGCCTGGTCGGAACCACCCCTCCACTTT.

The CDR3 DNA is TGTGCCAGCAGTGAATGGGGGGGCATGGACAATCAGCCCCAGCATTTT. It codes for CASSEWGGMDNQPQHF. The V call is TRBV6-1, the J call TRBJ1-5; perhaps TRBD1 as D (6 bases). The CDR3 contains 16 residues. Germline loops: CDR1 MNHNS, CDR2 SASEGT. Between the trimmed V and J ends, which lost 2 bases and 3 bases, there was a span of 14 bases.

The chain combines TRBV28 with TRBJ1-5; D perhaps matches TRBD1 (5 bases). Trimming cost V 7 bases and J 6 bases, with 16 bases left between them. The CDR3 extends over 14 amino acids. CDR1 and CDR2 (germline): MDHEN, SYDVKM. The CDR3 DNA is TGTGCCAGCACCCCTCGGGTAGGGGTTCAGCCCCAGCATTTT. As protein: CASTPRVGVQPQHF. Combining the CDR3 with reference TRBV28 and TRBJ1-5 gives the whole variable domain DVKVTQSSRYLVKRTGEKVFLECVQDMDHENMFWYRQDPGLGLRLIYFSYDVKMKEKGDIPEGYSVSREKKERFSLILESASTNQTSMYLCASTPRVGVQPQHFGDGTRLSIL.

The chain recombines TRBV7-9 with TRBJ2-1; TRBD2 matches 9 bases. The CDR3 totals 17 residues. Germline trimming cut 5 bases from V and 2 bases from J; bases unmatched to any gene: 10. Germline CDR1 and CDR2: SEHNR and FQNEAQ (reference sequence). This CDR3 reads CASSTPAGGSPYNEQFF. Written as DNA, the CDR3 is TGTGCCAGCAGCACGCCAGCGGGAGGTTCCCCCTACAATGAGCAGTTCTTC.

The chain has TRBV7-9 and TRBJ1-5; the D is unclear. V dropped 4 bases and J dropped 5 bases, with 6 bases sitting between them. Germline loops: CDR1 SEHNR, CDR2 FQNEAQ (reference sequence). The CDR3 covers 12 residues. The CDR3 nucleotides are TGTGCCAGCAGCTCACAAGATCAGCCCCAGCATTTT. Translating it yields CASSSQDQPQHF. The entire variable domain, with the rest obtained from reference TRBV7-9 and TRBJ1-5, is as follows: DTGVSQNPRHKITKRGQNVTFRCDPISEHNRLYWYRQTLGQGPEFLTYFQNEAQLEKSRLLSDRFSAERPKGSFSTLEIQRTEQGDSAMYLCASSSQDQPQHFGDGTRLSIL.

This clone was counted between two and nine times. The gene calls are TRBV14 and TRBJ1-1; D is unclear. The ends were cut back, 0 bases at V and 0 bases at J, with 11 bases in the middle. The CDR3 runs 16 residues. In germline, CDR1 is SGHDN, CDR2 FVKESK. The CDR3 DNA reads as TGTGCCAGCAGCCAAGACTTAGGCAGGCTGAACACTGAAGCTTTCTTT. Its protein product is CASSQDLGRLNTEAFF.

The chain couples TRBV6-1 to TRBJ2-1, with TRBD2 matching over 7 bases. The V segment lost 2 bases and the J segment 6 bases; nucleotides outside the gene matches: 10. The length of the CDR3 is 16 residues. Germline V lookup: CDR1 MNHNS, CDR2 SASEGT. The CDR3 sequence: CASSEKVRTSGNEQFF. The DNA of the CDR3 is TGTGCCAGCAGTGAAAAGGTTAGGACTAGTGGCAATGAGCAGTTCTTC.

The chain employs TRBV29-1 and TRBJ1-1; TRBD1 agrees at 7 bases. The CDR3 loop spans 16 amino acids. Germline V CDR1 and CDR2: SQVTM, ANQGSEA. V was clipped by 7 bases and J by 3 bases; unmatched bases: 17. The CDR3 coding sequence is TGCAGCGCCCGAGGAACAGGGGTTGTTTTGGACACTGAAGCTTTCTTT. Translating gives CSARGTGVVLDTEAFF. Based on the CDR3 plus reference TRBV29-1 and TRBJ1-1, the full variable domain is SAVISQKPSRDICQRGTSLTIQCQVDSQVTMMFWYRQQPGQSLTLIATANQGSEATYESGFVIDKFPISRPNLTFSTLTVSNMSPEDSSIYLCSARGTGVVLDTEAFFGQGTRLTVV.

On this clone: This CDR3 is also generated by other DNA sequences in the sample. V usage is TRBV27 and J usage is TRBJ2-2; the D gene is possibly TRBD2 (7 bases). The CDR3 sequence is 13 residues long. Germline lookup yields CDR1 MNHEY and CDR2 SMNVEV (reference sequence). DNA of the CDR3: TGTGCGTCGAGCGGGACAAACACCGGGGAGCTGTTTTTT. The encoded protein is CASSGTNTGELFF.

This clone showed up just once. The J gene is TRBJ1-1, the V gene TRBV9; no reliable D call. V lost 6 bases to trimming and J lost 11 bases, with 11 bases between them. This CDR3 has 10 amino acids. Germline CDR1 SGDLS, CDR2 YYNGEE. CDR3 region: CASTRLVAFF. For the CDR3, the DNA is TGTGCCAGCACCCGACTCGTGGCTTTCTTT.